The following is a T cell receptor (beta chain) sequence with its context. Its cognate antigen has yet to be identified. No base quality values were provided; no much bigger clone lies one nucleotide off. The data were taken from a study of blood T cell repertoires in COVID-19 (dated by TCRdb to the early 2020s). Describing the broader study: The collaborator samples originated in the United States, Italy and Spain and spanned the acute and convalescent phases of COVID-19. Samples came from the ongoing ImmuneRACE study (first 160 participants) plus 1,254 subjects from 6 global collaborators. The prospective study material was composed of cDNA or gDNA derived from T cells, B-cell-depleted T cells, or PBMCs. A de-identified subject ID, COVID-19 status, age in years and sex were almost always included in the sample metadata. A freely available public database, intended as a resource for researchers studying the immune response to SARS-CoV-2, is where the repertoires were released. Where available, HLA class I and class II types were taken from metadata supplied by the sample provider and were not determined by assay-based typing. The dataset comprised deeply sampled blood TCRbeta repertoires from subjects exposed to, actively infected with, or recovered from COVID-19. Study-wide findings and limitations: The amount of clinical and demographic metadata varied by source and participant and was provided uncurated.

Another Seattle source contributed samples from volunteer blood donors who had recovered from COVID-19. The collaborating institutions used their own protocols to collect whole blood in K2EDTA tubes. For TCRbeta analysis, collaborators shipped samples in one of three forms: frozen whole blood, isolated PBMCs, or DNA extracted from either of those sample types. The CDR3 has 15 amino acids, counting the end cysteine and phenylalanine. Only the CDR3 DNA is retained, 45 bases long and in frame from the first base. CDR1 MNHNS and CDR2 SASEGT are derived from the germline V gene. At the junction V is shortened by 2 bases and J by 6 bases; bases outside the gene matches: 4. TCRbeta CDR3 regions were amplified from genomic DNA by means of the immunoSEQ Assay, a bias-controlled multiplex PCR. The published analysis was carried out like this. Nucleated cell counts per sample were estimated from amplification of reference gene primers within the assay. Sequence reads were collapsed and filtered to measure the absolute abundance of every unique TCRbeta CDR3 rearrangement. For each sample, productive Simpson clonality was calculated as the square root of Simpson's diversity index over productive rearrangements. Drawn from immuneACCESS, this table holds only the in-frame rearrangements with V and J called that TCRdb kept. Clones are partly lost; checked studies trace under half to an unresolved V gene and leave the rest unexplained. V, J and clone size are taken as reported in that table, and D and trimming were inferred from the DNA itself. The sample table records more than 300,000 clones; more than 80% of these occur just once. The ten largest clones represent about 6.8% of the sample.

The receptor chain draws on TRBV6-1 and TRBJ1-6, with 7 middle bases fitting TRBD1. The receptor was derived from a man aged 18 to 35 who had recovered from COVID-19. The source material was peripheral blood. The bases are TGTGCCAGCAGTGAATTGCAGGGGGGTAATTCACCCCTCCACTTT. This gives the protein CASSELQGGNSPLHF.